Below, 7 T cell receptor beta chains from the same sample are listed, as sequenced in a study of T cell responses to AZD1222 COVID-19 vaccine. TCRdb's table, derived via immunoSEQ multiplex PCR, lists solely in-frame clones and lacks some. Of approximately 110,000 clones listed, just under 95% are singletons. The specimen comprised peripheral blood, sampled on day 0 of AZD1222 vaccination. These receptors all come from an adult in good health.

CDR3 coding DNA: TGTGCCAGCAGTTCGACAGGATTCTATGGCTACACCTTC. It yields the protein CASSSTGFYGYTF. The J gene is TRBJ1-2, the V gene TRBV28, with D possibly matching TRBD1 (6 bases). V gave up 4 bases and J gave up 4 bases, with 10 bases separating them. CDR1 and CDR2 (germline): MDHEN, SYDVKM. The CDR3 has 13 amino acids.

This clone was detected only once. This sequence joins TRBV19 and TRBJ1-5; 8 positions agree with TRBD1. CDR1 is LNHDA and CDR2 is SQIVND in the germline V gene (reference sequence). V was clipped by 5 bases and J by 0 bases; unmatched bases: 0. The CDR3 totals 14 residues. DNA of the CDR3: TGTGCCAGTAGTGACAGGGGTAGCAATCAGCCCCAGCATTTT. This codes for CASSDRGSNQPQHF.

The CDR3 nucleotides are TGTGCCAGCAGCCGCCAGGACAGGGGTTGGGAGAACACTGAAGCTTTCTTT. It is translated as CASSRQDRGWENTEAFF. V is TRBV7-9 and J is TRBJ1-1, with 9 bases that match TRBD1. The germline V gene has CDR1 SEHNR and CDR2 FQNEAQ (reference sequence). V shed 5 bases and J 1 base; nucleotides not matched to a gene: 11. This CDR3 has 17 amino acids.

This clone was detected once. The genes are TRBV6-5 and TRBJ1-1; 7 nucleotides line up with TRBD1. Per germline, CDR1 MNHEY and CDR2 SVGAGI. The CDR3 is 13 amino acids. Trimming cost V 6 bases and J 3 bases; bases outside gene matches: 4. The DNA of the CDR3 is TGTGCCAGCAGCAAAGACAGGGACACTGAAGCTTTCTTT. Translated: CASSKDRDTEAFF.

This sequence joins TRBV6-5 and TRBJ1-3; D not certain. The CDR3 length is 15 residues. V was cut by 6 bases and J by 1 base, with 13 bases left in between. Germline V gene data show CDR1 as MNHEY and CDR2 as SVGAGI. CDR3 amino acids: CASSRGSKSGNTIYF. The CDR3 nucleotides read TGTGCCAGCAGCCGTGGGTCAAAATCTGGAAACACCATATATTTT.

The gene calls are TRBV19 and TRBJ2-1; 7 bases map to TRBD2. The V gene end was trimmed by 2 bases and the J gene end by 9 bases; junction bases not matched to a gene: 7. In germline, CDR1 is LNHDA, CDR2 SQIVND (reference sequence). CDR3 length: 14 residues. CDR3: CASSIQGGWVEQFF. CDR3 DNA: TGTGCCAGTAGTATACAGGGAGGGTGGGTTGAGCAGTTCTTC.

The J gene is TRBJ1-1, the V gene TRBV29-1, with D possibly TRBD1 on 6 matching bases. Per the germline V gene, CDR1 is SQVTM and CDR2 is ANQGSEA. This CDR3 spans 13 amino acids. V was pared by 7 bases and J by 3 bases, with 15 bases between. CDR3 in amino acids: CSEKTGIDTEAFF. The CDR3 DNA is TGCAGCGAAAAGACAGGAATTGACACTGAAGCTTTCTTT. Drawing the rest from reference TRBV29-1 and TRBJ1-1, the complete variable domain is SAVISQKPSRDICQRGTSLTIQCQVDSQVTMMFWYRQQPGQSLTLIATANQGSEATYESGFVIDKFPISRPNLTFSTLTVSNMSPEDSSIYLCSEKTGIDTEAFFGQGTRLTVV.